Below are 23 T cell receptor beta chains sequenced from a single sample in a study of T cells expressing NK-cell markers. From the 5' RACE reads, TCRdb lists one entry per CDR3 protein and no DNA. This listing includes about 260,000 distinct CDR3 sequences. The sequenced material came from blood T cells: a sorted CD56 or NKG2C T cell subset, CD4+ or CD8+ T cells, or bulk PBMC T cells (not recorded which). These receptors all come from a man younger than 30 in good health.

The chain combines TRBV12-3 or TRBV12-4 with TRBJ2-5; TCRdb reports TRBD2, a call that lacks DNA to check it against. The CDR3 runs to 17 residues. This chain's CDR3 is CASSLGLAGDDQETQYF.

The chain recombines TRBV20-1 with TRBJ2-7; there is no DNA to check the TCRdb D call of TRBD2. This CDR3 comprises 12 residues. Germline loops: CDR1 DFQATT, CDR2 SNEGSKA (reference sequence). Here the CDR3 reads CSANSGGGEQYF.

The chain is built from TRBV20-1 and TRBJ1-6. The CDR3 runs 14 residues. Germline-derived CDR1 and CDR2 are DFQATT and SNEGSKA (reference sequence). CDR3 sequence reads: CSAIQGGDRSPLHF.

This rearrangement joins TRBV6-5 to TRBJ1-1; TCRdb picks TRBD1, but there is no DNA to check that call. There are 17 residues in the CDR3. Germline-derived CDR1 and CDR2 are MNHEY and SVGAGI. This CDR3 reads CASSYPGQGARNTEAFF.

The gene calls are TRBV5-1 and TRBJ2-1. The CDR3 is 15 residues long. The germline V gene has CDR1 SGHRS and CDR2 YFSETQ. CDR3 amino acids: CASSFNTGLLNEQFF.

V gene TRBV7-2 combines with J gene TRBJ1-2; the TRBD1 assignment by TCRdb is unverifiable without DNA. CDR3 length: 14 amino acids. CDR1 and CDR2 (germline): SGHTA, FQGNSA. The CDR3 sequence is CASSLVGGSYGYTF. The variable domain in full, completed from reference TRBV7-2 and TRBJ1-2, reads GAGVSQSPSNKVTEKGKDVELRCDPISGHTALYWYRQSLGQGLEFLIYFQGNSAPDKSGLPSDRFSAERTGGSVSTLTIQRTQQEDSAVYLCASSLVGGSYGYTFGSGTRLTVV.

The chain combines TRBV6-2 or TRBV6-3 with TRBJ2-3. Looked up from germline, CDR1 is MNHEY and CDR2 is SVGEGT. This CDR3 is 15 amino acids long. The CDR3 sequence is CASNLRGVSTDTQYF.

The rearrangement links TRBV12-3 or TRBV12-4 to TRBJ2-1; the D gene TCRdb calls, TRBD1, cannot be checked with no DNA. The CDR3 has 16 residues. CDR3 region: CASRSPGTHSYNEQFF.

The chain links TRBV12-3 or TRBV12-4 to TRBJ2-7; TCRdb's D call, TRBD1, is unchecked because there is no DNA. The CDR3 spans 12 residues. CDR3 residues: CASSLDREFRYF.

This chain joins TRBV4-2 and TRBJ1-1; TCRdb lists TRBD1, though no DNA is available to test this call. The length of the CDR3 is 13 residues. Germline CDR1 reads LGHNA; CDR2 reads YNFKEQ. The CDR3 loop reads CASSQAGAEEAFF.

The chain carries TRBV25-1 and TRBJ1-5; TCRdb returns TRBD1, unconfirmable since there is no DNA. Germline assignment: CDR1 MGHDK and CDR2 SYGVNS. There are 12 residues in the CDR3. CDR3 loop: CASSQGMQPQHF.

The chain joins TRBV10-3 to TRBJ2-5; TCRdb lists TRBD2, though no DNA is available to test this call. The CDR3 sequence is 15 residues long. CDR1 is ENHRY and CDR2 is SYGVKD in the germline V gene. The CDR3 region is CAISPLAAGARTQYF.

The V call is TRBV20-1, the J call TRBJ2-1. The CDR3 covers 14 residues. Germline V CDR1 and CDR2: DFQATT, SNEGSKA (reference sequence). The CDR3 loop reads CSAREGQVNNEQFF.

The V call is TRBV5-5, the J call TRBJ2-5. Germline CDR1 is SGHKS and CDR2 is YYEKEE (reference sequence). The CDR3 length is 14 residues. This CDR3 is CASSSSGSPETQYF.

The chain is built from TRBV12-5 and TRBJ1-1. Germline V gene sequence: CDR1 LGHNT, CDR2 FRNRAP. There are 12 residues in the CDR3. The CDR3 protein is CASGDGNTEAFF.

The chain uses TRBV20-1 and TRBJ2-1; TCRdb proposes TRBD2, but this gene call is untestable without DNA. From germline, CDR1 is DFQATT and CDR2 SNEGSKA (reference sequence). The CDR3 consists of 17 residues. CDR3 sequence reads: CSARDLVTSGIYEEQFF.

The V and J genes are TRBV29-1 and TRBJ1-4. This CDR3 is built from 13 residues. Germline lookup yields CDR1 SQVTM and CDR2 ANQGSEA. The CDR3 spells CSVERAGLEKLFF. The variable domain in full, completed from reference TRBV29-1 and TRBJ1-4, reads SAVISQKPSRDICQRGTSLTIQCQVDSQVTMMFWYRQQPGQSLTLIATANQGSEATYESGFVIDKFPISRPNLTFSTLTVSNMSPEDSSIYLCSVERAGLEKLFFGSGTQLSVL.

The CDR3 is CAISELPFLNYGYTF. The rearrangement uses TRBV10-3 and TRBJ1-2. CDR1 and CDR2 from the germline V gene are ENHRY and SYGVKD. There are 15 residues in the CDR3.

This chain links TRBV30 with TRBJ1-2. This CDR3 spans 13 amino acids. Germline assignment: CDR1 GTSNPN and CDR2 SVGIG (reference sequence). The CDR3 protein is CAWSVNNLGGYTF.

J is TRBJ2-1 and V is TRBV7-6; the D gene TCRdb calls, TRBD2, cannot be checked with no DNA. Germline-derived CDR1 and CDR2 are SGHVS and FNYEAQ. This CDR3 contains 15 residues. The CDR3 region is CASTLGGGSIGEQFF.

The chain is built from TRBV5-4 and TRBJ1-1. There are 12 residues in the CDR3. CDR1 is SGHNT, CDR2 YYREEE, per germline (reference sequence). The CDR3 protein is CASSYKNTEAFF.

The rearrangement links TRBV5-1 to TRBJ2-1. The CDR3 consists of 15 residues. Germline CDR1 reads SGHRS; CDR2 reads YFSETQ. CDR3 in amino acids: CASSSGTFSYNEQFF.

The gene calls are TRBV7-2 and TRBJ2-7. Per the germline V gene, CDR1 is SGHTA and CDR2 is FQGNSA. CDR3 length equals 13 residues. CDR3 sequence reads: CASSFRAIDEQYF.